A selection of T cell receptor beta chains follows, all from one sample in a study of blood T cell repertoires in COVID-19. Assay used: immunoSEQ multiplex PCR; TCRdb lists only in-frame clones, some missing. This table holds over 200,000 clones, 70% to 90% found once. The sequenced sample was peripheral blood. The receptors derive from a woman aged 40 to 50 with acute or convalescent COVID-19. CDR3s include the opening cysteine and the closing phenylalanine or tryptophan. D genes are given only for firm matches. Clone size is not always given. Where it is, it says once, few, many or a class for expanded clones.

TRBV6-6	TRBJ1-5	NA	NA	CASTHLRASNQPQHF	TGTGCCAGCACCCACTTGAGGGCTAGCAATCAGCCCCAGCATTTT
TRBV11-3	TRBJ1-1	once	NA	CASSSTDTDTEAFF	TGTGCCAGCAGCTCGACAGATACGGACACTGAAGCTTTCTTT
TRBV19	TRBJ1-1	NA	TRBD1	CAVTGQGVSEAFF	TGTGCCGTAACGGGACAGGGAGTTTCTGAAGCTTTCTTT
TRBV19	TRBJ2-2	NA	TRBD1	CASSIRTGAGELFF	TGTGCCAGTAGTATCCGGACAGGGGCCGGGGAGCTGTTTTTT
TRBV4-2	TRBJ1-2	NA	TRBD1	CASSQETGTGTIYGYTF	TGTGCCAGCAGCCAAGAGACCGGGACAGGGACCATCTATGGCTACACCTTC
TRBV27	TRBJ1-5	once	TRBD1	CASSSTGGNNQPQHF	TGTGCCAGCAGTTCTACAGGGGGTAATAATCAGCCCCAGCATTTT
TRBV25-1	TRBJ1-2	NA	NA	CASSDSLNYGYTF	TGTGCCAGCAGTGATTCCCTTAACTATGGCTACACCTTC
TRBV29-1	TRBJ1-5	once	NA	CSVEAGSNQPQHF	TGCAGCGTTGAAGCGGGTAGCAATCAGCCCCAGCATTTT
TRBV6-1	TRBJ1-1	few	NA	CASISRGTEAFF	TGTGCCAGCATTTCTAGGGGCACTGAAGCTTTCTTT
TRBV11-1	TRBJ1-1	few	TRBD1	CASSFGQGGRNTEAFF	TGTGCCAGCAGCTTCGGACAGGGCGGCAGGAACACTGAAGCTTTCTTT
TRBV2	TRBJ2-5	NA	NA	CASRRDSQETQYF	TGTGCCAGCAGGCGGGACTCCCAAGAGACCCAGTACTTC
TRBV5-1	TRBJ1-1	NA	NA	CASRWGHPNTEAFF	TGCGCCAGCAGGTGGGGACACCCGAACACTGAAGCTTTCTTT
TRBV25-1	TRBJ1-2	NA	TRBD1	CASSEPRDRLYGYTF	TGTGCCAGCAGTGAACCCCGGGACAGACTTTATGGCTACACCTTC
TRBV2	TRBJ1-4	NA	NA	CASSVYRQPNEKLFF	TGTGCCAGCAGTGTCTACAGGCAACCTAATGAAAAACTGTTTTTT
TRBV9	TRBJ1-6	NA	TRBD1	CASSVLPGQGADSPLHF	TGTGCCAGCAGCGTATTGCCGGGACAGGGGGCTGATTCACCCCTCCACTTT
TRBV4-1	TRBJ2-5	NA	TRBD1	CASSGPGQVQETQYF	TGCGCCAGCAGTGGTCCGGGACAGGTACAAGAGACCCAGTACTTC
TRBV14	TRBJ2-5	NA	NA	CASSQRQTLETQYF	TGTGCCAGCAGCCAAAGACAGACGTTAGAGACCCAGTACTTC
TRBV5-6	TRBJ2-2	once	TRBD1	CASSPIPGTGDGTGELFF	TGTGCCAGCAGCCCCATACCGGGGACAGGGGATGGGACCGGGGAGCTGTTTTTT
TRBV29-1	TRBJ1-4	few	NA	CSVERGGKLFF	TGCAGCGTTGAAAGGGGGGGAAAACTGTTTTTT
TRBV6-5	TRBJ1-2	NA	TRBD1	CASNTLDRVNGYTF	TGTGCCAGCAACACACTCGACAGGGTGAATGGCTACACCTTC
TRBV9	TRBJ1-3	once	TRBD1	CASSAGDSRATIYF	TGTGCCAGCAGCGCTGGGGACAGTCGGGCCACCATATATTTT
TRBV7-9	TRBJ2-3	NA	NA	CASSPLGGQRTDTQYF	TGTGCCAGCAGCCCTCTCGGGGGGCAGCGCACAGATACGCAGTATTTT
TRBV7-6	TRBJ1-4	NA	NA	CASSLILNEKLFF	TGTGCCAGCAGCTTAATACTCAATGAAAAACTGTTTTTT
TRBV18	TRBJ1-2	NA	NA	CASSPNVADHGYTF	TGTGCCAGCTCACCAAACGTAGCCGACCATGGCTACACCTTC
TRBV2	TRBJ1-4	NA	NA	CASGSDTGTNEKLFF	TGTGCCAGCGGATCTGACACAGGGACTAATGAAAAACTGTTTTTT
TRBV2	TRBJ1-5	once	NA	CASSGGVGQPQHF	TGTGCCAGCAGTGGGGGGGTGGGGCAGCCCCAGCATTTT
TRBV11-2	TRBJ2-5	NA	NA	CASSLTGTQGLTQYF	TGTGCCAGCAGCTTAACCGGGACGCAGGGGCTAACCCAGTACTTC
TRBV5-1	TRBJ2-2	NA	TRBD1	CASSLVRDWGQEAGELFF	TGCGCCAGCAGCTTGGTACGAGATTGGGGACAGGAGGCCGGGGAGCTGTTTTTT
TRBV6-4	TRBJ1-2	NA	NA	CASSEQGAVFEGYTF	TGTGCCAGCAGTGAACAAGGGGCGGTCTTCGAGGGCTACACCTTC
TRBV9	TRBJ1-2	NA	TRBD1	CASSGQGAYGYTF	TGTGCCAGCAGCGGACAGGGGGCGTATGGCTACACCTTC
TRBV12-5	TRBJ2-6	once	NA	CASGLAYQGSGANVLTF	TGTGCTAGTGGTTTGGCCTATCAGGGCTCTGGGGCCAACGTCCTGACTTTC
TRBV19	TRBJ1-1	once	TRBD1	CASSHSGGQGSWGAEAFF	TGTGCCAGTAGTCACTCTGGGGGACAGGGGTCGTGGGGCGCTGAAGCTTTCTTT
TRBV13	TRBJ2-3	few	NA	CASSQSTDTQYF	TGTGCCAGCAGCCAAAGCACAGATACGCAGTATTTT
TRBV9	TRBJ2-2	few	NA	CASSVYPSTGELFF	TGTGCCAGCAGCGTATATCCGTCCACCGGGGAGCTGTTTTTT
TRBV19	TRBJ1-4	few	TRBD1	CASIPQGANEKLFF	TGTGCCAGTATCCCACAGGGGGCTAATGAAAAACTGTTTTTT
TRBV27	TRBJ2-5	NA	TRBD1	CASSRDRGEETQYF	TGTGCCAGCAGCCGGGACAGGGGGGAAGAGACCCAGTACTTC
TRBV2	TRBJ1-2	NA	NA	CASNLPDGINYGYTF	TGTGCCAGCAACCTCCCGGACGGGATTAACTATGGCTACACCTTC
TRBV10-3	TRBJ2-5	NA	NA	CAIRRTGRDEETQYF	TGTGCCATCAGGAGGACAGGGAGGGATGAGGAGACCCAGTACTTC
TRBV12-3/TRBV12-4	TRBJ1-1	NA	NA	CASSFLTNTEAFF	TGTGCCAGCAGTTTTCTGACTAACACTGAAGCTTTCTTT
TRBV18	TRBJ1-1	NA	NA	CASSPHANTPEAFF	TGTGCCAGCTCACCACACGCCAATACTCCTGAAGCTTTCTTT
TRBV7-9	TRBJ1-6	NA	NA	CASSLLNENSPLHF	TGTGCCAGCAGCTTACTAAACGAGAATTCACCCCTCCACTTT
TRBV18	TRBJ1-2	NA	NA	CASSPAEIGGLGGYTF	TGTGCCAGCTCACCAGCAGAAATAGGAGGCCTGGGTGGCTACACCTTC
TRBV9	TRBJ1-1	NA	TRBD1	CASSALWGQGSPEAFF	TGTGCCAGCAGCGCCCTTTGGGGACAGGGAAGCCCTGAAGCTTTCTTT
TRBV11-2	TRBJ2-5	NA	TRBD1	CASSSDRARVQETQYF	TGTGCCAGCAGCTCTGACAGGGCGAGAGTACAAGAGACCCAGTACTTC
TRBV29-1	TRBJ2-3	once	NA	CSVHPPRGILDTQYF	TGCAGCGTTCACCCCCCGCGGGGCATTCTGGATACGCAGTATTTT
TRBV5-1	TRBJ1-5	NA	TRBD1	CASSLASDGTGDNQPQHF	TGCGCCAGCAGCTTGGCCAGCGATGGCACAGGGGACAATCAGCCCCAGCATTTT
TRBV18	TRBJ1-2	NA	NA	CASSPSELWGYTF	TGTGCCAGCTCACCATCGGAGCTCTGGGGCTACACCTTC
TRBV6-5	TRBJ1-6	few	TRBD1	CASRGQGINSPLHF	TGTGCCAGCAGGGGACAGGGTATAAATTCACCCCTCCACTTT
TRBV6-4	TRBJ1-2	NA	NA	CASSKHVLPLGTSYGYTF	TGTGCCAGCAGTAAACACGTCCTCCCGCTCGGGACAAGTTATGGCTACACCTTC
TRBV15	TRBJ1-3	NA	NA	CATSREGQHSGNTIYF	TGTGCCACCAGCAGAGAAGGACAGCACTCTGGAAACACCATATATTTT
TRBV10-3	TRBJ1-6	NA	NA	CAISEEGARNSPLHF	TGTGCCATCAGTGAGGAAGGGGCACGGAATTCACCCCTCCACTTT
TRBV19	TRBJ1-2	NA	TRBD1	CATYRGYNYGYTF	TGTGCCACATACAGGGGTTATAACTATGGCTACACCTTC